A selection of T cell receptor beta chains follows, all from one sample in a study of blood T cell repertoires in COVID-19. TCRdb keeps only in-frame clones here, not all; method: immunoSEQ multiplex PCR. The sample lists about 210,000 clones, more than 70% occurring once. Sequencing was done on a sample of peripheral blood. All receptors derive from a human donor in a cohort sampled during active COVID-19. Both conserved end residues are part of each CDR3. A D gene is named only where the DNA matches it firmly. Expanded clones get a size class; other rows say once, few or many, or leave the size out.

d_gene	j_gene	v_gene	len	abundance	CDR3aa	CDR3nt
-	TRBJ2-5	TRBV5-4	13	-	CASSPAGGETQYF	TGTGCCAGCAGCCCCGCCGGGGGAGAGACCCAGTACTTC
TRBD1	TRBJ1-2	TRBV19	13	-	CASGTGTGSRYTF	TGTGCCAGTGGTACCGGGACAGGGAGTCGCTACACCTTC
-	TRBJ2-2	TRBV11-2	16	-	CASSLNRASNTGELFF	TGTGCCAGCAGCTTAAATAGAGCTTCGAACACCGGGGAGCTGTTTTTT
-	TRBJ2-3	TRBV19	13	few	CASSITVPDTQYF	TGTGCCAGTAGTATTACAGTCCCAGATACGCAGTATTTT
TRBD2	TRBJ2-2	TRBV7-9	15	-	CASSLTSGSTGELFF	TGTGCCAGCAGTTTGACTAGCGGGTCCACCGGGGAGCTGTTTTTT
-	TRBJ2-7	TRBV5-1	16	-	CASSLGRARSAYEQYF	TGCGCCAGCAGCTTGGGGCGGGCCCGAAGCGCCTACGAGCAGTACTTC
-	TRBJ1-3	TRBV9	14	-	CASSGLQSGNTIYF	TGTGCCAGCAGCGGACTACAGAGCGGAAACACCATATATTTT
-	TRBJ1-2	TRBV6-2/TRBV6-3	11	-	CASSFGGKPTF	TGTGCCAGCAGTTTTGGGGGCAAACCCACCTTC
TRBD1	TRBJ2-7	TRBV7-9	13	-	CASSRGDRRKQYF	TGTGCCAGCAGCCGTGGGGACAGGAGGAAGCAGTACTTC
TRBD1	TRBJ1-2	TRBV6-2/TRBV6-3	14	few	CASSPAGQGKGYTF	TGTGCCAGCAGTCCCGCGGGACAGGGGAAGGGCTACACCTTC
TRBD2	TRBJ2-5	TRBV5-4	16	-	CASSWRSGRGEKTQYF	TGTGCCAGCAGCTGGCGGTCGGGGCGGGGGGAAAAGACCCAGTACTTC
-	TRBJ1-1	TRBV28	17	-	CASSYLGGIRINTEAFF	TGTGCCAGCAGTTACCTCGGGGGGATAAGGATAAACACTGAAGCTTTCTTT
-	TRBJ2-2	TRBV19	15	many	CASSTSGSSPGELFF	TGTGCCAGTAGTACCTCCGGGAGTTCCCCCGGGGAGCTGTTTTTT
TRBD2	TRBJ2-1	TRBV10-3	15	-	CAISIAGPPYNEQFF	TGTGCCATCAGTATAGCGGGTCCCCCCTACAATGAGCAGTTCTTC
-	TRBJ2-7	TRBV5-1	11	-	CASSLERVQYF	TGCGCCAGCAGCTTGGAGAGGGTGCAGTACTTC
-	TRBJ1-1	TRBV10-3	14	-	CAISSDRQSAEAFF	TGTGCCATCAGTTCCGACAGGCAAAGCGCTGAAGCTTTCTTT
TRBD2	TRBJ2-3	TRBV7-6	16	-	CASSLEVAGRSDTQYF	TGTGCCAGCAGCTTAGAAGTAGCGGGGCGGTCAGATACGCAGTATTTT
-	TRBJ1-1	TRBV29-1	14	-	CSVGGEWGVTEAFF	TGCAGCGTTGGGGGGGAGTGGGGTGTCACTGAAGCTTTCTTT
-	TRBJ2-3	TRBV10-3	15	-	CAISPPGPGKYTQYF	TGTGCCATCAGCCCCCCCGGCCCAGGGAAATATACGCAGTATTTT
-	TRBJ2-3	TRBV19	14	-	CASRDRDYTDTQYF	TGTGCCAGTAGGGACAGGGACTACACAGATACGCAGTATTTT
-	TRBJ1-5	TRBV19	13	few	CASSTQGLQPQHF	TGTGCCAGTAGTACGCAGGGTCTACAGCCCCAGCATTTT
TRBD1	TRBJ1-2	TRBV14	17	-	CASSLLWDRGVRGGYTF	TGTGCCAGCAGCCTCTTGTGGGACAGGGGCGTGCGGGGTGGCTACACCTTC
-	TRBJ1-2	TRBV28	12	-	CASSSVNYGYTF	TGTGCCAGCAGTTCGGTCAACTATGGCTACACCTTC
-	TRBJ1-4	TRBV15	15	once	CATSIDRTAVTKLFF	TGTGCCACCTCAATCGACCGCACAGCGGTGACAAAACTGTTTTTT
-	TRBJ1-4	TRBV7-8	14	few	CASSLVRVGEKLFF	TGTGCCAGCAGCTTAGTCAGGGTGGGCGAAAAACTGTTTTTT
-	TRBJ2-5	TRBV9	14	-	CASSVEIDQETQYF	TGTGCCAGCAGCGTAGAAATAGACCAAGAGACCCAGTACTTC
TRBD1	TRBJ1-4	TRBV14	14	-	CASSQWGQGAKLFF	TGTGCCAGCAGCCAATGGGGACAGGGGGCAAAACTGTTTTTT
-	TRBJ1-1	TRBV5-1	17	-	CASSLGPQGGLNTEAFF	TGCGCCAGCAGCTTGGGCCCCCAGGGAGGCCTGAACACTGAAGCTTTCTTT
-	TRBJ2-1	TRBV5-6	11	-	CASSGFNEQFF	TGTGCCAGCAGCGGCTTCAATGAGCAGTTCTTC
-	TRBJ2-7	TRBV2	11	-	CASSVLGEQYF	TGTGCCAGCAGTGTTCTCGGCGAGCAGTACTTC
-	TRBJ2-5	TRBV19	13	-	CASGGSVRETQYF	TGTGCCAGTGGCGGGTCCGTAAGAGAGACCCAGTACTTC
-	TRBJ1-1	TRBV3-1/TRBV3-2	17	many	CASSASSHRVRNTEAFF	TGTGCCAGCAGCGCCTCATCTCACCGCGTGCGGAACACTGAAGCTTTCTTT
TRBD1	TRBJ1-5	TRBV19	18	-	CASSIGTGRTYSSQPQHF	TGTGCCAGTAGTATAGGGACAGGGAGAACCTACTCTAGCCAGCCCCAGCATTTT
-	TRBJ1-1	TRBV18	14	-	CASSPQLMNTEAFF	TGTGCCAGCTCACCACAACTGATGAACACTGAAGCTTTCTTT
-	TRBJ1-5	TRBV19	15	few	CASSGREYSNQPQHF	TGTGCCAGTAGTGGTAGGGAGTATAGCAATCAGCCCCAGCATTTT
TRBD2	TRBJ2-3	TRBV11-3	16	-	CASSPKVAGERDTQYF	TGTGCCAGCAGCCCAAAAGTAGCGGGAGAACGAGATACGCAGTATTTT
TRBD1	TRBJ1-1	TRBV28	15	-	CASSFPGTGNTEAFF	TGTGCCAGCAGTTTCCCCGGGACAGGGAACACTGAAGCTTTCTTT
TRBD2	TRBJ2-7	TRBV4-1	16	-	CASSQRTSGLRGEQYF	TGCGCCAGCAGCCAACGGACTAGCGGCCTCAGGGGGGAGCAGTACTTC
-	TRBJ1-1	TRBV10-2	13	-	CASSLNMNTEAFF	TGCGCCAGCAGTTTAAATATGAACACTGAAGCTTTCTTT
TRBD2	TRBJ2-7	TRBV5-1	16	-	CASSSGLAGVYYEQYF	TGCGCCAGCAGCTCCGGACTAGCGGGAGTCTACTACGAGCAGTACTTC
-	TRBJ2-1	TRBV28	16	once	CASSLRRGRNYNEQFF	TGTGCCAGCAGTTTACGGCGGGGGCGTAACTACAATGAGCAGTTCTTC
TRBD2	TRBJ2-7	TRBV7-2	17	-	CASSFRSSGGAAYEQYF	TGTGCCAGCAGCTTCAGGTCTAGCGGGGGGGCCGCCTACGAGCAGTACTTC
-	TRBJ1-4	TRBV9	16	few	CASSVAAGTTNEKLFF	TGTGCCAGCAGCGTAGCTGCGGGAACAACTAATGAAAAACTGTTTTTT
-	TRBJ2-2	TRBV7-2	14	few	CASSLDSRTGELFF	TGTGCCAGCAGCTTAGACAGTCGCACCGGGGAGCTGTTTTTT
TRBD2	TRBJ2-7	TRBV29-1	13	-	CSVEGREGYEQYF	TGCAGCGTTGAAGGCAGGGAGGGCTACGAGCAGTACTTC
TRBD1	TRBJ1-2	TRBV7-2	15	few	CASSAPPGQGYGYTF	TGTGCCAGCAGCGCGCCCCCGGGACAGGGGTATGGCTACACCTTC
TRBD1	TRBJ2-7	TRBV7-2	15	-	CASSQEGQIYDEQYF	TGTGCCAGCAGCCAAGAGGGACAGATCTACGACGAGCAGTACTTC
TRBD1	TRBJ2-6	TRBV20-1	17	-	CSASLLGQSSGANVLTF	TGCAGTGCTAGTTTGCTGGGACAGAGCTCTGGGGCCAACGTCCTGACTTTC
-	TRBJ1-5	TRBV6-2/TRBV6-3	14	few	CASSSQRLNQPQHF	TGTGCCAGCAGTTCTCAGAGGCTAAATCAGCCCCAGCATTTT
-	TRBJ1-5	TRBV7-3	11	few	CASSSGEPQHF	TGTGCCAGCAGCTCAGGGGAGCCCCAGCATTTT
-	TRBJ2-1	TRBV19	10	-	CSGTLNEQFF	TGTTCGGGAACCCTCAATGAGCAGTTCTTC
TRBD2	TRBJ2-1	TRBV28	16	-	CASSFRRGGRIDEQFF	TGTGCCAGCAGTTTCCGGCGGGGGGGCAGAATTGATGAGCAGTTCTTC
-	TRBJ2-1	TRBV6-4	15	-	CASSDSEEGYNEQFF	TGTGCCAGCAGTGACTCGGAGGAGGGTTACAATGAGCAGTTCTTC
TRBD1	TRBJ2-4	TRBV18	18	-	CASSPASRGQVAKNIQYF	TGTGCCAGCTCACCAGCAAGCAGGGGGCAAGTAGCCAAAAACATTCAGTACTTC
-	TRBJ1-1	TRBV12-3/TRBV12-4	12	-	CASSLRNTEAFF	TGTGCCAGCAGTTTGCGGAACACTGAAGCTTTCTTT
-	TRBJ1-2	TRBV24-1	16	-	CATSDPLQPGARGYTF	TGTGCCACCAGTGATCCTCTCCAGCCGGGAGCACGTGGCTACACCTTC
-	TRBJ1-1	TRBV5-1	14	once	CASKPHGGNTEAFF	TGCGCCAGCAAACCCCACGGAGGGAACACTGAAGCTTTCTTT
-	TRBJ1-5	TRBV4-2	15	-	CASSQDGISNQPQHF	TGTGCCAGCAGCCAAGACGGGATTAGCAATCAGCCCCAGCATTTT
TRBD1	TRBJ2-7	TRBV11-2	16	-	CASSFTGAPLSYEQYF	TGTGCCAGCAGCTTCACAGGGGCCCCCCTCTCCTACGAGCAGTACTTC